What follows describes a single TCR beta chain. The antigen is not known. The data were obtained in a study of identical twins. Findings and limits, study-wide: Beta clonotypes that were abundant in cord blood contained fewer insertions, a pattern absent from memory repertoires.

In germline, CDR1 is SGHRS, CDR2 YFSETQ. The CDR3 is 14 residues long. V shed 4 bases and J shed 16 bases, with 24 bases lying between them. Unique molecular identifiers were present on the cDNA, and a universal primer site came from template switching. MiXCR, run by TCRdb on the 5' RACE reads, gives a single entry per CDR3 protein. The sample shows 450,000 to 650,000 distinct CDR3 sequences, roughly 15% of them seen only once. These records were also assigned to another study, of yellow fever vaccine responses in identical twins. That paper adds: Twins' vaccine T cell response reportedly seemed partly convergent, partly personalized.

The sequence derives from a woman aged 18-29 years in good health. Sequenced sample: CD4+ T cells sorted from blood. The chain uses TRBV5-1 and TRBJ2-1; a weak D match, TRBD2 (6 bases). The CDR3 region is CASSPSGRGPRTFF. CDR3 nucleotides: TGCGCCAGCAGCCCTTCGGGGCGGGGCCCACGGACATTCTTC.